The T cell receptor (beta chain) described here comes from a study of cytomegalovirus exposure and HLA in healthy donors. Points on this clone: The antigen is not known.

The study ran its PCR with 60 Vbeta and 13 Jbeta primers. The data were produced by immunoSEQ multiplex PCR, yet TCRdb's version contains in-frame clones alone and is incomplete. The sample yields about 160,000 clones, around 60% seen once. Study-wide results and caveats: With DRB1 most and HLA-C fewest, TCR association rates differed between HLA loci in a later analysis.

Germline V gives CDR1 SGHTA, CDR2 FQGNSA. V dropped 0 bases and J dropped 4; count of bases not matched to a gene: 6. The CDR3 totals 16 residues. V gene TRBV7-2 combines with J gene TRBJ2-7; 10 nucleotides agree with TRBD2. This sequence originates from a woman aged 55-70 years in good health and CMV-seropositive. The sequenced sample consisted of PBMCs. CDR3 sequence reads: CASSLALAGAGYEQYF. The CDR3, as DNA: TGTGCCAGCAGCTTAGCGCTAGCGGGAGCCGGGTACGAGCAGTACTTC. Filled out from reference TRBV7-2 and TRBJ2-7, the complete variable domain reads GAGVSQSPSNKVTEKGKDVELRCDPISGHTALYWYRQSLGQGLEFLIYFQGNSAPDKSGLPSDRFSAERTGGSVSTLTIQRTQQEDSAVYLCASSLALAGAGYEQYFGPGTRLTVT.